Listed below are T cell receptor beta chains from one sample, sequenced in a study of T cell repertoires in cytomegalovirus infection. The antigens for these receptors are not known. MiXCR, run by TCRdb on the reads, gives a single entry per CDR3 protein. The data contain about 770,000 distinct CDR3 sequences, about 27% of them singletons. This sample comprised cultured CD8+ T cells from PBMCs, obtained from culture after CMV antigen stimulation. All receptors derive from a human donor in good health (CMV status not recorded). Some clones in this sample may be carry-over from other donors' samples. The CDR3 runs from the conserved cysteine through the conserved F or W. The D gene is left open where the match is weak. Clone sizes are given selectively: once, few, many, or a class where the clone is expanded.

V gene	D gene	clone size	J gene	CDR3 DNA	CDR3 protein
TRBV6-1	TRBD2	.	TRBJ2-3	TGTGCCAGCAGTTCGAGCGGGGGGCTTTACACAGATACGCAGTATTTT	CASSSSGGLYTDTQYF
TRBV19	.	few	TRBJ2-1	TGTGCCAGTAGTATGTCCAGCCCTGAGCAGTTCTTC	CASSMSSPEQFF
TRBV6-5	.	many	TRBJ2-7	TGTGCCAGCAGTTACTCGATCGGACCTTCCTACGAGCAGTACTTC	CASSYSIGPSYEQYF
TRBV14	.	.	TRBJ1-2	TGTGCCAGCAGCCAAGACAGGGTCGATCCCTATGGCTACACCTTC	CASSQDRVDPYGYTF
TRBV10-2	TRBD1	many	TRBJ1-2	TGCGCCAGCAGCCTGACAGGGGACTCGAGCTATGGCTACACCTTC	CASSLTGDSSYGYTF
TRBV4-3	.	few	TRBJ2-2	TGCGCCAGCAGCCAAGATAACACCGGGGAGCTGTTTTTT	CASSQDNTGELFF
TRBV7-2	.	many	TRBJ1-5	TGTGCCAGCAGCTTAGGTGTAGCAGGCTATAGCAATCAGCCCCAGCATTTT	CASSLGVAGYSNQPQHF
TRBV11-2	.	few	TRBJ2-7	TGTGCCAGGCCCCAGGGGCAGACCTACGAGCAGTACTTC	CARPQGQTYEQYF
TRBV7-8	TRBD1	many	TRBJ1-2	TGTGCCACGCTCGAAAGGGGGCAAGAAGCCTACACCTTC	CATLERGQEAYTF
TRBV7-8	.	.	TRBJ1-1	TGTGCCAGCAGCTACGCCAGGTTCACCTCCCGCACTGAAGCTTTCTTT	CASSYARFTSRTEAFF
TRBV7-7	.	few	TRBJ2-3	TGTGCTAGCAGCTTAGCGACGGGGGGCTTGGATACGCAGTATTTT	CASSLATGGLDTQYF
TRBV7-9	.	many	TRBJ1-4	TGTGCCAGCAGCTTAGTGGAGAGTGAAAAACTGTTTTTT	CASSLVESEKLFF
TRBV5-1	.	few	TRBJ2-2	TGCGCCAGCAGCTTGGATATGCGGGGTATTAACACCGGGGAGCTGTTTTTT	CASSLDMRGINTGELFF
TRBV7-2	.	many	TRBJ2-1	TGTGCCAGCAGCTTGTCAAGGGCAGGGTTCGATGAGCAGTTCTTC	CASSLSRAGFDEQFF